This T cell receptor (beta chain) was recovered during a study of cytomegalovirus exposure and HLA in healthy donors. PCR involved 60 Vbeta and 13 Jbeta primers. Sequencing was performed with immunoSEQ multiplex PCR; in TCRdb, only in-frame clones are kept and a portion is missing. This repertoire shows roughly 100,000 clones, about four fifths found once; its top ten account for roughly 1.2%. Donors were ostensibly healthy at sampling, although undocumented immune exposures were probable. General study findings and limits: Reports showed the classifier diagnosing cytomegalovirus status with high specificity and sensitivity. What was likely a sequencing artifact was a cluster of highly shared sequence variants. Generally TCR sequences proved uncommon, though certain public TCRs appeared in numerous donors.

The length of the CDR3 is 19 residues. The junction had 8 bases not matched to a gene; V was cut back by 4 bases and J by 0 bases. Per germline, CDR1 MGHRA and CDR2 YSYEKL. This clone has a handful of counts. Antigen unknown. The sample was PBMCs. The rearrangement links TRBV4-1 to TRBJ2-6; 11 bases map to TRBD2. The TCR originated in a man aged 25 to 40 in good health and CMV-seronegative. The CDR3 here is CASSLRLAGISSGANVLTF. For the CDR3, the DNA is TGCGCCAGCAGCCTCCGACTAGCGGGAATTAGCTCTGGGGCCAACGTCCTGACTTTC.